This TCR beta chain emerged from a study of CD8+ T cells in alopecia areata. Study overall: For the treated group, dosing was oral tofacitinib at 5 to 10 mg twice daily. Study-level findings and limits: Relative to mice, TCR sharing across patients was less clear, a difference possibly HLA-related. The study found higher clonality in lesional than normal scalp, especially in alopecia totalis/universalis.

Reverse transcribed after extraction, RNA yielded cDNA as the sequencing template. TCRdb keeps only in-frame clones here, not all; method: immunoSEQ multiplex PCR. There are more than 75,000 clones in the sample; more than 35% occur only once, and around 1.4% lies in the top ten. Patients with alopecia areata provided lesional scalp punch biopsies as well as peripheral blood. As for this clone: Its antigen remains unidentified.

The CDR3 has 11 amino acids. Germline V gene lookup returns CDR1 SGHTA and CDR2 FQGNSA. With 5 bases removed from V and 5 bases from J, the gap between germline ends came to 5 bases. The clonotype originates from a human donor with alopecia areata. The specimen was CD4+ T cells sorted from blood. V and J are TRBV7-2 and TRBJ2-3; D not certain. The CDR3 here is CASSAGDTQYF. The CDR3, as DNA: TGTGCCAGCAGCGCCGGAGATACGCAGTATTTT.